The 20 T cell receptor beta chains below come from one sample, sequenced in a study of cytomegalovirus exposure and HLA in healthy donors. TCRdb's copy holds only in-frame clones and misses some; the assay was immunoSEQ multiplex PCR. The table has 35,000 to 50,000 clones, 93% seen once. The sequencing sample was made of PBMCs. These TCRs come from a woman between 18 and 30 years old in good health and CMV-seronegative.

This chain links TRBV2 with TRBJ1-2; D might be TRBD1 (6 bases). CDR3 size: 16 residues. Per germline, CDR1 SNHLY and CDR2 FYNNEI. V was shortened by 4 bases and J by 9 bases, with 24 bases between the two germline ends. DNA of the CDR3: TGTGCCAGCAGTGTTGGGACACCGGACCCTAAGGAGAGCTACACCTTC. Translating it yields CASSVGTPDPKESYTF. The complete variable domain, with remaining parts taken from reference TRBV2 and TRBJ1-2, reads EPEVTQTPSHQVTQMGQEVILRCVPISNHLYFYWYRQILGQKVEFLVSFYNNEISEKSEIFDDQFSVERPDGSNFTLKIRSTKLEDSAMYFCASSVGTPDPKESYTFGSGTRLTVV.

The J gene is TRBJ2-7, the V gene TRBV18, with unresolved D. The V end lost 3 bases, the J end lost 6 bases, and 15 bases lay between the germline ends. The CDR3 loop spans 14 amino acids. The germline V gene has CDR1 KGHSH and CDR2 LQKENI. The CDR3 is CASSPRPSSTEQYF. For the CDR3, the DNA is TGTGCCAGCTCACCCAGGCCCAGTTCCACCGAGCAGTACTTC.

The CDR3 DNA sequence: TGTGCCAGCACCGGACAGGGGGCGACGGATCAGCCCCAGCATTTT. Translating gives CASTGQGATDQPQHF. The chain joins TRBV6-5 to TRBJ1-5; 11 bases line up with TRBD1. V was pared by 7 bases and J by 5 bases, with 7 bases of the junction left unmatched. Germline values: CDR1 MNHEY, CDR2 SVGAGI. The CDR3 is 15 amino acids.

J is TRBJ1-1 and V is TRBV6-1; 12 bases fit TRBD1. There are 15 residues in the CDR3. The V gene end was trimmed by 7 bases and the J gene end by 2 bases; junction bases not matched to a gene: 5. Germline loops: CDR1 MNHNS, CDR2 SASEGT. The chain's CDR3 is CASTGQGAGNTEAFF. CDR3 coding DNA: TGTGCCAGCACGGGACAGGGGGCAGGAAACACTGAAGCTTTCTTT.

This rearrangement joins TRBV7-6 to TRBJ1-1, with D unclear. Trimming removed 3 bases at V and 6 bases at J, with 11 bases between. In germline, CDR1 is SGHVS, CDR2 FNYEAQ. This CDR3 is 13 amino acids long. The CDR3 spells CASSLSLSAEAFF. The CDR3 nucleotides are TGTGCCAGCAGCTTGTCCCTGTCGGCTGAAGCTTTCTTT.

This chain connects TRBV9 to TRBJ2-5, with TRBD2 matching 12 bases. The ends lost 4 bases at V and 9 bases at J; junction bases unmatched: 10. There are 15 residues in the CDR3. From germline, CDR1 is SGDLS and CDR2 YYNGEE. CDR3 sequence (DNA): TGTGCCAGCAGCATCGGACTAGCGGGACCTGAGGCCCAGTACTTC. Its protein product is CASSIGLAGPEAQYF.

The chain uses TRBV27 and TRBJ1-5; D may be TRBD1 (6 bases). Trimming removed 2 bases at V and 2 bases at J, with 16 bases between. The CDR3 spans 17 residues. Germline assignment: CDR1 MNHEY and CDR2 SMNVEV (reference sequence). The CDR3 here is CASSLGDTKGGNQPQHF. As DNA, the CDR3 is TGTGCCAGCAGTTTAGGGGACACCAAAGGTGGCAATCAGCCCCAGCATTTT.

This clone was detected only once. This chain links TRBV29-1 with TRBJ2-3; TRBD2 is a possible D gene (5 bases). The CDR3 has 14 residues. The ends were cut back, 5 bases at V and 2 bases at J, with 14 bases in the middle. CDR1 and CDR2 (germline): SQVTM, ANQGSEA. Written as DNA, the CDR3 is TGCAGCGTTTTTCCTCGGGGTAACACAGATACGCAGTATTTT. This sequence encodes CSVFPRGNTDTQYF.

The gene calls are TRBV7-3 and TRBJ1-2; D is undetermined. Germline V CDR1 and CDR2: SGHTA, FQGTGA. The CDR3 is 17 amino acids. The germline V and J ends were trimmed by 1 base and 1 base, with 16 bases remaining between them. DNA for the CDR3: TGTGCCAGCAGCTTAAAGTCCCAAAGACTGATTAACTATGGCTACACCTTC. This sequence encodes CASSLKSQRLINYGYTF.

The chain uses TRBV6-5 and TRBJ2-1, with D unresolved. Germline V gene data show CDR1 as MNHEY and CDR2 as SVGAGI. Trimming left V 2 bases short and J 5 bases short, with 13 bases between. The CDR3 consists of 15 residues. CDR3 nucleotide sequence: TGTGCCAGCAGTTACGGTCCCCCCCTAGACAATGAGCAGTTCTTC. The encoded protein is CASSYGPPLDNEQFF.

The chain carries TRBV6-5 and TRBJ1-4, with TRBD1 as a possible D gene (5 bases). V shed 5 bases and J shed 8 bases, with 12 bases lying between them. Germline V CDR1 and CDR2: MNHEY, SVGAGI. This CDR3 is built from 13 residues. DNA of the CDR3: TGTGCCAGCAGTAGGCAGGGTGGGGAAAAACTGTTTTTT. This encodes CASSRQGGEKLFF.

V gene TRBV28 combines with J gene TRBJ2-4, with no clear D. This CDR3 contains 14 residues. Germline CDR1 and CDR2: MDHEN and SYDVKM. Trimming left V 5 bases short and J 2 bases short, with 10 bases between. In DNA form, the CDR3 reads TGTGCCAGCAGTCCCTCCCCTACCAAAAACATTCAGTACTTC. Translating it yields CASSPSPTKNIQYF. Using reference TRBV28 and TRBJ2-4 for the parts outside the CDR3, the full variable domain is DVKVTQSSRYLVKRTGEKVFLECVQDMDHENMFWYRQDPGLGLRLIYFSYDVKMKEKGDIPEGYSVSREKKERFSLILESASTNQTSMYLCASSPSPTKNIQYFGAGTRLSVL.

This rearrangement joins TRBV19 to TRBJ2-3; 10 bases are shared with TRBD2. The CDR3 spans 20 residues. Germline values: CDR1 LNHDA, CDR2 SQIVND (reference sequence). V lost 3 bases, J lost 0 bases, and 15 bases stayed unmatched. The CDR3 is CASSMAPLRVAGGSTDTQYF. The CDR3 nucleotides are TGTGCCAGTAGTATGGCCCCCCTTAGGGTAGCGGGGGGTAGCACAGATACGCAGTATTTT.

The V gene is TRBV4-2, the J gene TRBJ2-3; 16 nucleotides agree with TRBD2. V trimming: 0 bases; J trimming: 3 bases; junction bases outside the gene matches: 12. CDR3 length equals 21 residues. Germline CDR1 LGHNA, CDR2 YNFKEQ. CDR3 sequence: CASSQEFTPGLAGGQTDTQYF. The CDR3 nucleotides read TGTGCCAGCAGCCAAGAATTCACCCCGGGACTAGCGGGGGGGCAGACAGATACGCAGTATTTT.

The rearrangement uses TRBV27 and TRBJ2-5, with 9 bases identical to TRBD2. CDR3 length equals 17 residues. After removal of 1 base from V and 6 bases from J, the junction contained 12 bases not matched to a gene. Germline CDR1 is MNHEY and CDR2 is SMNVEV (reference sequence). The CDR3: CASSLLPGAGGPKTQYF. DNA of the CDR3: TGTGCCAGCAGTTTATTACCTGGGGCGGGGGGGCCAAAGACCCAGTACTTC.

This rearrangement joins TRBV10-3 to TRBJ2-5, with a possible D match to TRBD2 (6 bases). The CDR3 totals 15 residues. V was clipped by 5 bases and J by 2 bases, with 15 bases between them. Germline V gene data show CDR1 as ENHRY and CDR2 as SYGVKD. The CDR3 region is CAISIGAGKQETQYF. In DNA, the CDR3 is TGTGCCATCAGTATCGGTGCGGGGAAACAAGAGACCCAGTACTTC.

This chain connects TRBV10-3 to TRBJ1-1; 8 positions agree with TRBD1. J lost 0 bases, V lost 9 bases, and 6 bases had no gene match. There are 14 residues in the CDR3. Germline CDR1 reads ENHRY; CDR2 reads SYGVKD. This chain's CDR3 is CAIETGEMNTEAFF. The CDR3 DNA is TGTGCCATTGAGACAGGGGAAATGAACACTGAAGCTTTCTTT.

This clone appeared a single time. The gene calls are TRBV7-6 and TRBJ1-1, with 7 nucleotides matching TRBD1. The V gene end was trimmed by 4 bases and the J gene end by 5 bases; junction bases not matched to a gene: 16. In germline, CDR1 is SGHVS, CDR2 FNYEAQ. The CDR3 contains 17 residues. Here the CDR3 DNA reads TGTGCCAGCAGCTCCAAGCTATCGACAGGGTTGGGGACTGAAGCTTTCTTT. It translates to CASSSKLSTGLGTEAFF.

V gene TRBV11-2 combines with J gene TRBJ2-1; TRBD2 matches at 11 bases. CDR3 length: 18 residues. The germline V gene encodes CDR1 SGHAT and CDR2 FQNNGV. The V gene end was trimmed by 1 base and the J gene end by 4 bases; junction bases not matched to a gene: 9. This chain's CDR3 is CASSLVGTSGSGYNEQFF. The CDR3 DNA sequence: TGTGCCAGCAGCTTAGTGGGCACTAGCGGGAGTGGGTACAATGAGCAGTTCTTC.

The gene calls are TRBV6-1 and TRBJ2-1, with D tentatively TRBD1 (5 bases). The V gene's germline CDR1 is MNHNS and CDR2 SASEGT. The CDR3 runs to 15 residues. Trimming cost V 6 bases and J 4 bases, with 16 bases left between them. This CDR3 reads CASRKRQGEYNEQFF. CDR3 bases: TGTGCCAGCAGGAAAAGACAAGGGGAATACAATGAGCAGTTCTTC.